The clone carrying this T cell receptor (beta chain) was seen repeatedly, ten times or more. Its specificity is not known. Universal primer sites and UMIs were introduced during 5'RACE template-switching synthesis of TCR cDNA. Via MiXCR, TCRdb re-called the 5' RACE reads, giving one row per CDR3 protein. The sample includes around 160,000 distinct CDR3 sequences, 6% to 7.5% of them seen just once. This specimen comes from a study of T cells after yellow fever vaccination. The CDR3 is 14 residues long. The V end lost 5 bases, the J end lost 1 base, and 14 bases lay between the germline ends. Germline V CDR1 and CDR2: DFQATT, SNEGSKA (reference sequence). Study findings and constraints: Researchers noted that a small share of clonotypes showed up in both CD4 and CD8 compartments. Post-booster reappearance was seen for most primary-vaccination clones (around 96% CD4, about 88% CD8).

The rearrangement joins TRBV20-1 to TRBJ2-5, with D tentatively TRBD1 (6 bases). This TCR derives from a man between 18 and 29 years old who received the YFV17D yellow fever vaccine. The starting material was CD4+ T cells sorted from PBMCs, obtained 5 to 6 days after the first yellow fever vaccination. The CDR3 spells CSAHRETSQETQYF. The DNA for the CDR3 is TGCAGTGCTCACAGGGAGACATCCCAAGAGACCCAGTACTTC.